Presented here are 29 T cell receptor beta chains from one specimen sequenced in a study of graft-versus-host responses after intestinal transplantation. Which antigens these TCRs recognize remains unknown. Only in-frame clones appear in the TCRdb table, and some are missing; sequencing was by immunoSEQ multiplex PCR. The sample contains under 95,000 clones, around 89% of which appear only once. The sequences come from unstimulated CD4+ T cells sorted from spleen or lymph node cells, collected before transplant. These receptors were taken from a human donor who was the organ donor for an intestinal transplant.

This chain links TRBV18 with TRBJ1-1; possibly TRBD1 for D (5 bases). Germline V gene data show CDR1 as KGHSH and CDR2 as LQKENI. The CDR3 is made up of 13 amino acids. V dropped 2 bases and J dropped 1 base, with 5 bases sitting between them. CDR3 amino acids: CASSPGANTEAFF. Written as DNA, the CDR3 is TGTGCCAGCTCACCAGGGGCGAACACTGAAGCTTTCTTT.

This clone was counted a single time. The CDR3, as DNA: TGTGCCAGCAGCTTTACGGACAGGCTAAACATTCAGTACTTC. Protein sequence: CASSFTDRLNIQYF. V is TRBV5-8 and J is TRBJ2-4; 7 bases line up with TRBD1. Per the germline V gene, CDR1 is SGHTS and CDR2 is YDEGEE. The CDR3 sequence is 14 residues long. The V and J ends lost 2 bases and 6 bases, in that order; junction bases with no gene match: 5.

CDR3 sequence (DNA): TGTGCCAGCAGCCCGTCACCCGGGTGGGATTCACCCCTCCACTTT. It yields the protein CASSPSPGWDSPLHF. V usage is TRBV5-4 and J usage is TRBJ1-6; D uncertain. This CDR3 comprises 15 residues. Trimming left V 4 bases short and J 8 bases short, with 16 bases between. Germline V gene data show CDR1 as SGHNT and CDR2 as YYREEE (reference sequence).

The gene calls are TRBV4-3 and TRBJ2-7; no clear D. The CDR3 loop spans 14 amino acids. Between the trimmed V and J ends, which lost 0 bases and 3 bases, there was a span of 9 bases. From germline, CDR1 is LGHNA and CDR2 YSLEER. CDR3 region: CASSQDVRLYEQYF. DNA of the CDR3: TGCGCCAGCAGCCAAGATGTCCGTCTCTACGAGCAGTACTTC.

In the case of this clone: Other DNA sequences in the sample encode the same CDR3. The V call is TRBV4-2, the J call TRBJ2-7; 7 positions agree with TRBD1. Trimming cost V 4 bases and J 4 bases; bases outside gene matches: 13. From germline, CDR1 is LGHNA and CDR2 YNFKEQ. The CDR3 is made up of 16 amino acids. In DNA form, the CDR3 reads TGTGCCAGCAGCCCGCAGGCACAGGGGTTCGCGTACGAGCAGTACTTC. Its protein product is CASSPQAQGFAYEQYF.

For the CDR3, the DNA is TGTGCCAGCAGCCGGACAGGGACCGGGGAGCTGTTTTTT. Protein sequence: CASSRTGTGELFF. V gene TRBV5-5 combines with J gene TRBJ2-2, with TRBD1 identical over 8 bases. CDR1 SGHKS and CDR2 YYEKEE come from the germline V gene (reference sequence). V lost 4 bases to trimming and J lost 5 bases; unmatched junction nucleotides: 1. The CDR3 is made up of 13 amino acids.

This sequence joins TRBV7-8 and TRBJ2-3; TRBD2 matches 11 bases. The V gene's germline CDR1 is SGHVS and CDR2 FQNEAQ. This CDR3 has 18 residues. V was pared by 2 bases and J by 2 bases, with 9 bases of the junction left unmatched. This CDR3 reads CASSLLAGGGVYTDTQYF. CDR3 DNA sequence: TGTGCCAGCAGCTTACTAGCGGGAGGAGGGGTATACACAGATACGCAGTATTTT.

V is TRBV6-5 and J is TRBJ2-1; possibly TRBD1 for D (5 bases). V was shortened by 4 bases and J by 4 bases, with 8 bases between the two germline ends. CDR3 length: 13 residues. The V gene's germline CDR1 is MNHEY and CDR2 SVGAGI. The CDR3 region is CASSFDRYNEQFF. CDR3 in DNA: TGTGCCAGCAGTTTTGACAGATACAATGAGCAGTTCTTC.

The rearrangement links TRBV19 to TRBJ1-3, with unresolved D. CDR1 and CDR2 (germline): LNHDA, SQIVND (reference sequence). This CDR3 region has 13 residues. V lost 1 base to trimming and J lost 4 bases, with 5 bases between them. The CDR3 DNA reads as TGTGCCAGTAGTATAGCCAGAGGAAACACCATATATTTT. It specifies CASSIARGNTIYF. The full variable domain, rest sourced from reference TRBV19 and TRBJ1-3, is DGGITQSPKYLFRKEGQNVTLSCEQNLNHDAMYWYRQDPGQGLRLIYYSQIVNDFQKGDIAEGYSVSREKKESFPLTVTSAQKNPTAFYLCASSIARGNTIYFGEGSWLTVV.

In nucleotides, the CDR3 is TGTGCCTGGGGGAGGAGGGGGGGCCCGAACTATGGCTACACCTTC. Amino acids: CAWGRRGGPNYGYTF. This rearrangement joins TRBV30 to TRBJ1-2, with D possibly being TRBD1 (6 bases). Germline V CDR1 and CDR2: GTSNPN, SVGIG (reference sequence). This CDR3 contains 15 residues. The V and J ends lost 5 bases and 2 bases respectively, with 18 bases between them.

This chain joins TRBV5-5 and TRBJ2-4, with D perhaps matching TRBD1 (6 bases). CDR3 length: 15 residues. Trimming stripped 4 bases from V and 8 bases from J, with 19 bases between. Germline values: CDR1 SGHKS, CDR2 YYEKEE (reference sequence). CDR3 nucleotide sequence: TGTGCCAGCAGCCCCCCGAGGGGGATCGTGGACATTCAGTACTTC. This encodes CASSPPRGIVDIQYF.

This sequence joins TRBV4-1 and TRBJ1-5, with TRBD1 identical over 8 bases. The CDR3 contains 19 residues. Looked up from germline, CDR1 is MGHRA and CDR2 is YSYEKL. After removal of 0 bases from V and 2 bases from J, the junction contained 12 bases not matched to a gene. CDR3 residues: CASSQDVRAGGIGNQPQHF. The CDR3, as DNA: TGCGCCAGCAGCCAAGATGTTAGGGCAGGGGGCATCGGCAATCAGCCCCAGCATTTT.

V and J are TRBV4-2 and TRBJ1-4; 9 bases fit TRBD1. The CDR3 has 15 residues. V was clipped by 7 bases and J by 5 bases; unmatched bases: 8. The germline V gene encodes CDR1 LGHNA and CDR2 YNFKEQ. The CDR3 nucleotides are TGTGCCAGCACTTCCGCCGGGACAGGGAATGAAAAACTGTTTTTT. The encoded protein is CASTSAGTGNEKLFF.

The chain joins TRBV18 to TRBJ1-3; the D is unclear. Trimming pared 3 bases from V and 0 bases from J, leaving 12 bases between. CDR1 is KGHSH and CDR2 is LQKENI in the germline V gene. CDR3 length: 16 amino acids. The CDR3 reads CASSPGVLLSGNTIYF. CDR3 bases: TGTGCCAGCTCACCGGGAGTTCTACTCTCTGGAAACACCATATATTTT.

The chain couples TRBV6-1 to TRBJ2-1, with 8 bases aligning to TRBD2. The CDR3 loop spans 16 amino acids. The germline V gene has CDR1 MNHNS and CDR2 SASEGT. After removal of 1 base from V and 4 bases from J, the junction contained 6 bases not matched to a gene. In DNA form, the CDR3 reads TGTGCCAGCAGTGAAGTGTCGGGGGGGCCGTACAATGAGCAGTTCTTC. It translates to CASSEVSGGPYNEQFF.

In DNA, the CDR3 is TGTGCCACCGCCGTAGCGGGAACGGGGGAGCTGTTTTTT. This gives the protein CATAVAGTGELFF. V and J are TRBV6-5 and TRBJ2-2, with 8 bases identical to TRBD2. The CDR3 runs to 13 residues. Germline loops: CDR1 MNHEY, CDR2 SVGAGI. The J segment lost 8 bases and the V segment lost 10 bases, leaving 9 bases of the junction unmatched.

In its sample, this clone was seen a few times. This chain connects TRBV6-1 to TRBJ1-2, with no clear D. This CDR3 contains 12 residues. CDR1 and CDR2 (germline): MNHNS, SASEGT. V was trimmed by 4 bases and J by 13 bases, leaving 16 bases between them. The CDR3 DNA reads as TGTGCCAGCAGTGGGACGTCCGGGATAATCACCTTC. Translation: CASSGTSGIITF.

Details on this clone: This CDR3 is also generated by other DNA sequences in the sample. This chain links TRBV7-2 with TRBJ2-3, with a possible D match to TRBD2 (5 bases). CDR1 is SGHTA and CDR2 is FQGNSA in the germline V gene. The CDR3 runs 13 residues. The V gene lost 0 bases and the J gene lost 5 bases, with 6 bases spanning the gap. The CDR3 loop is CASSLAEGDTQYF. The DNA for the CDR3 is TGTGCCAGCAGCTTAGCTGAGGGAGATACGCAGTATTTT.

The chain employs TRBV28 and TRBJ2-5, with 10 bases identical to TRBD2. J gave up 4 bases and V 5 bases, and 16 bases lay outside the gene matches. The CDR3 has 18 amino acids. The germline gives CDR1 MDHEN, CDR2 SYDVKM. CDR3 nucleotides: TGTGCCAGCAGTCAGGTCAAACATAGGCTAGCGGGAGCAGAGACCCAGTACTTC. Its translation: CASSQVKHRLAGAETQYF.

The rearrangement links TRBV6-1 to TRBJ1-2; D unresolved. The CDR3 extends over 12 amino acids. Germline V gene lookup returns CDR1 MNHNS and CDR2 SASEGT. V was pared by 3 bases and J by 4 bases, with 6 bases between. CDR3 in DNA: TGTGCCAGCAGTGACCAGGTCTATGGCTACACCTTC. Amino acids: CASSDQVYGYTF.

The chain is built from TRBV6-5 and TRBJ1-1; D perhaps matches TRBD1 (5 bases). The germline gives CDR1 MNHEY, CDR2 SVGAGI. The CDR3 contains 15 residues. Trimming left V 0 bases short and J 0 bases short, with 8 bases between. CDR3 sequence (DNA): TGTGCCAGCAGTTACTCGTTGGGGCTGAACACTGAAGCTTTCTTT. This gives the protein CASSYSLGLNTEAFF.

The V and J genes are TRBV7-2 and TRBJ2-1; 7 nucleotides match TRBD1. The CDR3 has 18 amino acids. V shed 1 base and J 7 bases; nucleotides not matched to a gene: 16. Germline CDR1 reads SGHTA; CDR2 reads FQGNSA. In DNA form, the CDR3 reads TGTGCCAGCAGCTTAGTTCCTACGGCAGGGGGAGTTAGGAATGAGCAGTTCTTC. As protein: CASSLVPTAGGVRNEQFF.

This rearrangement joins TRBV7-2 to TRBJ2-2, with 8 bases identical to TRBD1. The germline V gene encodes CDR1 SGHTA and CDR2 FQGNSA. This CDR3 is 16 amino acids long. V lost 6 bases to trimming and J lost 4 bases; unmatched junction nucleotides: 10. The CDR3 is CASRTGGPPGTGELFF. The CDR3 bases are TGTGCCAGCAGAACAGGGGGGCCCCCTGGCACCGGGGAGCTGTTTTTT.

The rearrangement uses TRBV11-2 and TRBJ1-3, with a possible D match to TRBD1 (5 bases). Germline V gene data show CDR1 as SGHAT and CDR2 as FQNNGV. The CDR3 is made up of 14 amino acids. Between the trimmed V and J ends, which lost 6 bases and 4 bases, there was a span of 13 bases. CDR3 amino acids: CASRPGSRGNTIYF. The CDR3 nucleotides are TGTGCCAGCAGGCCAGGGTCACGCGGAAACACCATATATTTT.

This chain joins TRBV7-2 and TRBJ2-4; TRBD2 might be the D (5 bases). The CDR3 is 15 amino acids. The germline CDR1 and CDR2 sequences are SGHTA and FQGNSA. The V end was cut by 1 base, the J end by 7 bases, with 14 bases between. Here the CDR3 reads CASSLGSGMGNIQYF. The DNA of the CDR3 is TGTGCCAGCAGCTTAGGGTCCGGGATGGGGAACATTCAGTACTTC.

V usage is TRBV11-2 and J usage is TRBJ2-7; TRBD1 matches 7 bases. The CDR3 covers 18 residues. Germline trimming cut 3 bases from V and 6 bases from J; bases unmatched to any gene: 20. Germline V lookup: CDR1 SGHAT, CDR2 FQNNGV. CDR3 nucleotides: TGTGCCAGCAGCTTGGTTTTAGGAACGGGACAGCGTCGGGCCGAGCAGTACTTC. Encoded protein: CASSLVLGTGQRRAEQYF.

The genes are TRBV5-4 and TRBJ2-7, with 8 bases identical to TRBD1. CDR1 is SGHNT and CDR2 is YYREEE in the germline V gene (reference sequence). The junction had 0 bases not matched to a gene; V was cut back by 4 bases and J by 0 bases. This CDR3 has 13 amino acids. The CDR3 loop is CASSGTGSYEQYF. CDR3 coding DNA: TGTGCCAGCAGCGGGACAGGCTCCTACGAGCAGTACTTC.

The rearrangement links TRBV6-1 to TRBJ2-7; TRBD2 matches at 9 bases. Germline V CDR1 and CDR2: MNHNS, SASEGT. The CDR3 has 13 amino acids. V was pared by 9 bases and J by 4 bases, with 7 bases of the junction left unmatched. The CDR3 reads CASLTSGIYEQYF. In DNA form, the CDR3 reads TGTGCCAGTTTGACTAGCGGAATATACGAGCAGTACTTC.

V is TRBV5-6 and J is TRBJ2-7, with 9 bases identical to TRBD2. The ends lost 0 bases at V and 3 bases at J; junction bases unmatched: 7. CDR1 is SGHDT, CDR2 YYEEEE, per germline. The CDR3 loop spans 16 amino acids. For the CDR3, the DNA is TGTGCCAGCAGCTTGGTACGAGCGGGAGGACTCTACGAGCAGTACTTC. Its protein is CASSLVRAGGLYEQYF. Based on the CDR3 plus reference TRBV5-6 and TRBJ2-7, the full variable domain is DAGVTQSPTHLIKTRGQQVTLRCSPKSGHDTVSWYQQALGQGPQFIFQYYEEEERQRGNFPDRFSGHQFPNYSSELNVNALLLGDSALYLCASSLVRAGGLYEQYFGPGTRLTVT.